One sample yielded the 5 T cell receptor beta chains listed below, sequenced in a study of T cell responses to AZD1222 COVID-19 vaccine. TCRdb keeps only in-frame clones here, not all; method: immunoSEQ multiplex PCR. Of 200,000 or so clones listed, 70% to 90% were seen once; the top ten hold about 6.1%. The sequencing used peripheral blood, collected on day 0 of AZD1222 vaccination. The receptors here all came from an adult in good health.

Here the CDR3 DNA reads TGTGCCAGCAGTTTGGGGTCGGTAAAACTGTTTTTT. Its translation is CASSLGSVKLFF. The chain is built from TRBV12-3 or TRBV12-4 and TRBJ1-4; D is uncertain. V shed 3 bases and J shed 10 bases, with 9 bases lying between them. This CDR3 is 12 amino acids long.

The chain couples TRBV7-9 to TRBJ1-1; no clear D gene. Germline V gene lookup returns CDR1 SEHNR and CDR2 FQNEAQ (reference sequence). Trimming left V 5 bases short and J 3 bases short, with 19 bases between. CDR3 length: 16 residues. The CDR3: CASSAEGFKAHTEAFF. The CDR3 DNA is TGTGCCAGCAGCGCCGAGGGCTTTAAGGCGCACACTGAAGCTTTCTTT.

The CDR3 region has the DNA TGTGCCAGCTCACCACGCCCTCAGGGCGCCAGCGAAAAACTGTTTTTT. It translates to CASSPRPQGASEKLFF. The chain is built from TRBV18 and TRBJ1-4, with a weak D call TRBD1 (5 bases). This CDR3 comprises 16 residues. Trimming stripped 1 base from V and 8 bases from J, with 17 bases between. From germline, CDR1 is KGHSH and CDR2 LQKENI.

This clone appeared a single time. J is TRBJ2-1 and V is TRBV6-1; the D call may be TRBD1 or TRBD2 (5 bases each). The germline V gene encodes CDR1 MNHNS and CDR2 SASEGT. This CDR3 spans 16 amino acids. V gave up 0 bases and J gave up 0 bases, with 9 bases separating them. As DNA, the CDR3 is TGTGCCAGCAGTGAAGCGGCAGGGAGCTCCTACAATGAGCAGTTCTTC. Residues: CASSEAAGSSYNEQFF.

The rearrangement joins TRBV19 to TRBJ1-4; D is unresolved. The CDR3 spans 15 residues. The ends were cut back, 7 bases at V and 2 bases at J, with 14 bases in the middle. Germline V gene sequence: CDR1 LNHDA, CDR2 SQIVND (reference sequence). This chain's CDR3 is CASNSGRATNEKLFF. CDR3 nucleotide sequence: TGTGCCAGTAATTCCGGGAGGGCGACTAATGAAAAACTGTTTTTT.